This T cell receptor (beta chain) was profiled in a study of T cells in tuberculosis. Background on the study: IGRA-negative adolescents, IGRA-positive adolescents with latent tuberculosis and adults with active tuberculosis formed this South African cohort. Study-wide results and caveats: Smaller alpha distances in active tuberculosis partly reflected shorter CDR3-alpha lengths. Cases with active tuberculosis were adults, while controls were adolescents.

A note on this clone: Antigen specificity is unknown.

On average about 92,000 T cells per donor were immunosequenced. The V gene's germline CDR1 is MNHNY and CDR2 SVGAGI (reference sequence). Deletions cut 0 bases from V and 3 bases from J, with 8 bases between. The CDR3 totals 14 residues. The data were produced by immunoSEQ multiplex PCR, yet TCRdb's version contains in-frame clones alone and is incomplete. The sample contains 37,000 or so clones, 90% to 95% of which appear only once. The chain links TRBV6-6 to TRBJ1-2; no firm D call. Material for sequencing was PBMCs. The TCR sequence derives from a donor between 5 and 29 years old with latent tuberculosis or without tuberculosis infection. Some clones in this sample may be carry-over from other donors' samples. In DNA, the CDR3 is TGTGCCAGCAGTTACTCGCACGGGGACTATGGCTACACCTTC. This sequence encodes CASSYSHGDYGYTF.